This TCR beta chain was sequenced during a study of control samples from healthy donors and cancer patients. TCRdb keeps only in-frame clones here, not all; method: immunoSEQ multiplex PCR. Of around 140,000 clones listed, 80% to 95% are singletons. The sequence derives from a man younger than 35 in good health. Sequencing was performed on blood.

CDR3 region: CASSSDWSSYEQYF. The CDR3 DNA is TGTGCCAGCAGTTCGGACTGGAGCTCCTACGAGCAGTACTTC. The V call is TRBV6-5, the J call TRBJ2-7; D might be TRBD2 (5 bases). Between the trimmed V and J ends, which lost 4 bases and 0 bases, there was a span of 10 bases. Per the germline V gene, CDR1 is MNHEY and CDR2 is SVGAGI. The CDR3 covers 14 residues.